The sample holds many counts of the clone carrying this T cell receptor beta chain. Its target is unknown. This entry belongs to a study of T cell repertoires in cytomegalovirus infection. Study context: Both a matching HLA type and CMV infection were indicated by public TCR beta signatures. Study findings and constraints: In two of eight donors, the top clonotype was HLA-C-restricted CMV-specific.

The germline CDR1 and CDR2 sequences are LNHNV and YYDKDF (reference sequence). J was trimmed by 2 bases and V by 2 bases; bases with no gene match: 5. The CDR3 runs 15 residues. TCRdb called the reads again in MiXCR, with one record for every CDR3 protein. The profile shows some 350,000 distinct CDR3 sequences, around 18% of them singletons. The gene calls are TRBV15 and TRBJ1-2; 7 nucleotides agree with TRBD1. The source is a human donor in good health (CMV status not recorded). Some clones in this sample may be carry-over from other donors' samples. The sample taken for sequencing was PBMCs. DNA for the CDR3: TGTGCCACCAGCAGATACAGGGGTGGGAACTATGGCTACACCTTC. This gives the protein CATSRYRGGNYGYTF.